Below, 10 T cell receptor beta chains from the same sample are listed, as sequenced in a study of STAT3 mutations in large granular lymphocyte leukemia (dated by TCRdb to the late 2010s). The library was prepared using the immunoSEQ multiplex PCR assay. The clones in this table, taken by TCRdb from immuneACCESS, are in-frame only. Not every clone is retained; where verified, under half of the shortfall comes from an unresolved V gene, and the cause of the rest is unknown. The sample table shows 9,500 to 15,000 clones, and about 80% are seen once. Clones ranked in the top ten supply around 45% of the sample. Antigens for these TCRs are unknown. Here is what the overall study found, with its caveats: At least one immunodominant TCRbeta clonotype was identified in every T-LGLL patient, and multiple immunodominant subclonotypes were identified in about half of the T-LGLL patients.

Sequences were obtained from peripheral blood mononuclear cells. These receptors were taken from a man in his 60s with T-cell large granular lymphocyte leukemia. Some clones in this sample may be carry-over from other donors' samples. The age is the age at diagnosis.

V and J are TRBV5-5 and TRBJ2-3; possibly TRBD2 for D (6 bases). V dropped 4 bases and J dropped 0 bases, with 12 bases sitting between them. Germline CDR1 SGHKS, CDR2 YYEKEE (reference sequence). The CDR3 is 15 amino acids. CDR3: CASSLVGTSTDTQYF. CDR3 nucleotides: TGTGCCAGCAGCCTGGTGGGGACTAGCACAGATACGCAGTATTTT.

CDR3 sequence: CASSLGLAGNTGELFF. The CDR3 DNA sequence: TGTGCCAGCAGCTTAGGACTAGCGGGAAACACCGGGGAGCTGTTTTTT. The V call is TRBV7-9, the J call TRBJ2-2, with 11 nucleotides matching TRBD2. This CDR3 has 16 amino acids. V lost 1 base, J lost 2 bases, and 0 bases stayed unmatched. Germline V gene lookup returns CDR1 SEHNR and CDR2 FQNEAQ (reference sequence).

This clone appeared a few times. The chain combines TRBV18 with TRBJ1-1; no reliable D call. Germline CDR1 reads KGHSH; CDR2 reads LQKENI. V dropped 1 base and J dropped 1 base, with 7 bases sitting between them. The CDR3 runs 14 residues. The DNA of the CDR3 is TGTGCCAGCTCACCACGGCTAGAGAACACTGAAGCTTTCTTT. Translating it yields CASSPRLENTEAFF.

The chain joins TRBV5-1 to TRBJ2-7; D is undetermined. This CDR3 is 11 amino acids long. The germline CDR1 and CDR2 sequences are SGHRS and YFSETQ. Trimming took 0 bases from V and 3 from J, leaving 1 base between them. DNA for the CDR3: TGCGCCAGCAGCTTGGACTACGAGCAGTACTTC. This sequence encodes CASSLDYEQYF.

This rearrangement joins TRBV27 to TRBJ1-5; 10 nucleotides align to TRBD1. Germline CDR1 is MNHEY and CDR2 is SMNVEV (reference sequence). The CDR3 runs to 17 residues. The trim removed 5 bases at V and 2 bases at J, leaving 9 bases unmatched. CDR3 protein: CASSPTGTGDGNQPQHF. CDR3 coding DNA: TGTGCCAGCAGTCCCACCGGGACAGGGGATGGCAATCAGCCCCAGCATTTT.

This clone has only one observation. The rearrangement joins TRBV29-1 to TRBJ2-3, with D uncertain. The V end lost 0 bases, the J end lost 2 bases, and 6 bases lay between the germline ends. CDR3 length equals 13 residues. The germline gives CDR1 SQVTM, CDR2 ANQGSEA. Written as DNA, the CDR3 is TGCAGCGTTGAAGATACGGTCACAGATACGCAGTATTTT. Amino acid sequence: CSVEDTVTDTQYF.

The CDR3 DNA is TGTGCCAGCAGTGGATTTTCAGGGGACACTGAAGCTTTCTTT. Translation gives CASSGFSGDTEAFF. The rearrangement uses TRBV6-1 and TRBJ1-1, with D perhaps matching TRBD1 (6 bases). The CDR3 extends over 14 amino acids. The ends were cut back, 4 bases at V and 3 bases at J, with 12 bases in the middle. Germline-derived CDR1 and CDR2 are MNHNS and SASEGT.

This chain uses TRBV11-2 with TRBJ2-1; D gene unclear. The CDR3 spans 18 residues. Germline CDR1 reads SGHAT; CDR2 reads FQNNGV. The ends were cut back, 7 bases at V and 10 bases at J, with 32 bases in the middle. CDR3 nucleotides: TGTGCCAGCATTGCCGGTTTTGGTGGACCACTTCGGTTCGGCGAGCAGTTCTTC. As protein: CASIAGFGGPLRFGEQFF.

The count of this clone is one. The CDR3 here is CASSYEREGETQYF. The CDR3 nucleotides read TGTGCCAGCAGTTACGAGCGGGAGGGAGAGACCCAGTACTTC. V usage is TRBV6-5 and J usage is TRBJ2-5; 10 bases are a match to TRBD2. CDR3 length: 14 residues. V lost 2 bases and J lost 4; bases outside the gene matches: 1. CDR1 and CDR2 (germline): MNHEY, SVGAGI.

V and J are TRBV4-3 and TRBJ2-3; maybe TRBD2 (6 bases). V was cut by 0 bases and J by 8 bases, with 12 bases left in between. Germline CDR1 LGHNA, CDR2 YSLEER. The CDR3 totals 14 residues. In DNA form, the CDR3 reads TGCGCCAGCAGCCAAGATACTAGCATCGGTACGCAGTATTTT. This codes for CASSQDTSIGTQYF.